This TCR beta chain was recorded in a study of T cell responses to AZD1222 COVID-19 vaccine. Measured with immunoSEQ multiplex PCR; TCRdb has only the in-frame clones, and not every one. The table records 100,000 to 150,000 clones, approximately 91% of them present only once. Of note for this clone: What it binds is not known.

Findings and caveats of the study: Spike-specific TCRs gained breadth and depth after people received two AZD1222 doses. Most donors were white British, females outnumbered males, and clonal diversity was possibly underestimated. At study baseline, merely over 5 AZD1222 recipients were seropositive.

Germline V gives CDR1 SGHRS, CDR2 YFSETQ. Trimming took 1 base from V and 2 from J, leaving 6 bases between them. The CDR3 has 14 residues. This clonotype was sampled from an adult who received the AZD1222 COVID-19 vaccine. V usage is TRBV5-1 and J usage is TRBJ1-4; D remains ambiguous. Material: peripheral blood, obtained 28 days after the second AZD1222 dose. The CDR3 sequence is CASSLPGTNEKLFF. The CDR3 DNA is TGCGCCAGCAGCTTGCCGGGGACTAATGAAAAACTGTTTTTT.